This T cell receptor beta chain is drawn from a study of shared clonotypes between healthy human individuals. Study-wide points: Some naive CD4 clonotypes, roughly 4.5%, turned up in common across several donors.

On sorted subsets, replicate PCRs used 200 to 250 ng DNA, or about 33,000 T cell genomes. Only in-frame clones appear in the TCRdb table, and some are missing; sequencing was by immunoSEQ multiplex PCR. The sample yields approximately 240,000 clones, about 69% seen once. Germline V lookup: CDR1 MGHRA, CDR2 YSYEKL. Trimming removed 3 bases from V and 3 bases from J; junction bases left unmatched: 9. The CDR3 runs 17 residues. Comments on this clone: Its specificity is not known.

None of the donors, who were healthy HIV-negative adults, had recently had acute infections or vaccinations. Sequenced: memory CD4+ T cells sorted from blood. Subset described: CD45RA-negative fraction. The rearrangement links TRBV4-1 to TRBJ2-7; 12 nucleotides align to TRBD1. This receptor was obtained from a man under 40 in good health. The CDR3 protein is CASSQSPGTGGYYEQYF. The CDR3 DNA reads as TGCGCCAGCAGCCAGTCTCCCGGGACAGGGGGCTACTACGAGCAGTACTTC.